These 15 T cell receptor beta chains came from one sample sequenced in a study of T cells after yellow fever vaccination. TCRdb called the 5' RACE reads again in MiXCR, with one record for every CDR3 protein. The data show some 320,000 distinct CDR3 sequences, with about 10% seen just once and 3.3% held by the top ten. This specimen was CD4+ T cells sorted from PBMCs, taken 45 days after the yellow fever booster vaccination. These receptors originate from a man between 18 and 29 years old who received the YFV17D yellow fever vaccine.

The chain uses TRBV10-3 and TRBJ1-6; the D is unclear. This CDR3 comprises 13 residues. Trimming took 4 bases from V and 3 from J, leaving 4 bases between them. Germline V gene lookup returns CDR1 ENHRY and CDR2 SYGVKD. This chain's CDR3 is CAISGHYNSPLHF. The DNA for the CDR3 is TGTGCCATCAGTGGACACTATAATTCACCCCTCCACTTT.

Ten or more counts support this clonotype. The V and J genes are TRBV10-2 and TRBJ2-4, with 8 bases identical to TRBD2. The trim removed 0 bases at V and 0 bases at J, leaving 13 bases unmatched. There are 20 residues in the CDR3. Looked up from germline, CDR1 is WSHSY and CDR2 is SAAADI. The CDR3 nucleotides are TGCGCCAGCAGTGAGTCGATGTTACTGGCGGGGGGAGTAGCCAAAAACATTCAGTACTTC. It specifies CASSESMLLAGGVAKNIQYF.

The V gene is TRBV7-6, the J gene TRBJ2-2; D is unresolved. CDR3 length equals 16 residues. The ends were cut back, 4 bases at V and 3 bases at J, with 15 bases in the middle. Germline CDR1 SGHVS, CDR2 FNYEAQ. CDR3 coding DNA: TGTGCCAGCAGCTATATACCCCCCGGGTACACCGGGGAGCTGTTTTTT. Its protein is CASSYIPPGYTGELFF.

This clonotype showed up many times. The chain joins TRBV5-1 to TRBJ2-7; D may be TRBD2 (5 bases). V gave up 4 bases and J gave up 1 base, with 15 bases separating them. CDR3 length equals 15 residues. Germline V gene lookup returns CDR1 SGHRS and CDR2 YFSETQ. The CDR3 nucleotides read TGCGCCAGCAGCCCACCGGGATTAGCTTCCTACGAGCAGTACTTC. As protein: CASSPPGLASYEQYF.

This clonotype was seen a few times. The V gene is TRBV4-1, the J gene TRBJ2-3; either TRBD1 or TRBD2 may supply D (5 bases each). The CDR3 contains 13 residues. Germline V gives CDR1 MGHRA, CDR2 YSYEKL. Trimming took off 0 bases at V and 12 bases at J, with 13 bases between the two ends. The CDR3 DNA reads TGCGCCAGCAGCCAAGATCGTCAGGGAGTTCAGTATTTT. It encodes CASSQDRQGVQYF.

The gene calls are TRBV5-1 and TRBJ2-5; D remains ambiguous. The ends were cut back, 2 bases at V and 1 base at J, with 6 bases in the middle. Germline V gene lookup returns CDR1 SGHRS and CDR2 YFSETQ. The CDR3 is 13 amino acids. This chain's CDR3 is CASSFWSQETQYF. The DNA of the CDR3 is TGCGCCAGCAGCTTCTGGAGCCAAGAGACCCAGTACTTC.

The rearrangement joins TRBV7-2 to TRBJ2-7; maybe TRBD1 (5 bases). Looked up from germline, CDR1 is SGHTA and CDR2 is FQGNSA. There are 14 residues in the CDR3. The V and J ends lost 5 bases and 9 bases respectively, with 20 bases between them. The CDR3 loop is CASSGSWGPGGQYF. The CDR3 bases are TGTGCCAGCAGCGGTTCGTGGGGCCCCGGCGGGCAGTACTTC. The whole variable domain, filled in from reference TRBV7-2 and TRBJ2-7, reads GAGVSQSPSNKVTEKGKDVELRCDPISGHTALYWYRQSLGQGLEFLIYFQGNSAPDKSGLPSDRFSAERTGGSVSTLTIQRTQQEDSAVYLCASSGSWGPGGQYFGPGTRLTVT.

This clonotype was recorded at least ten times. The chain has TRBV5-1 and TRBJ2-4; the D is unclear. From germline, CDR1 is SGHRS and CDR2 YFSETQ. Deletions cut 0 bases from V and 5 bases from J, with 6 bases between. This CDR3 has 13 residues. The CDR3 region is CASSLGNENIQYF. DNA of the CDR3: TGCGCCAGCAGCTTGGGGAATGAAAACATTCAGTACTTC.

In its sample, this clonotype was seen many times. The rearrangement links TRBV9 to TRBJ1-1, with D hard to call. Germline-derived CDR1 and CDR2 are SGDLS and YYNGEE. The V and J ends lost 0 bases and 0 bases respectively, with 12 bases between them. The CDR3 runs to 16 residues. The CDR3 bases are TGTGCCAGCAGCGTAGGGTATCTCGATATGAACACTGAAGCTTTCTTT. Protein sequence: CASSVGYLDMNTEAFF.

This clonotype has more than one count but fewer than ten. The chain has TRBV5-6 and TRBJ2-1; TRBD2 matches at 10 bases. The CDR3 consists of 15 residues. Germline CDR1 reads SGHDT; CDR2 reads YYEEEE. J lost 6 bases, V lost 1 base, and 4 bases had no gene match. The CDR3 reads CASSLTLAGANEQFF. The CDR3 DNA sequence: TGTGCCAGCAGCTTGACCCTAGCGGGGGCCAATGAGCAGTTCTTC. Full variable domain (outside the CDR3, taken from reference TRBV5-6 and TRBJ2-1): DAGVTQSPTHLIKTRGQQVTLRCSPKSGHDTVSWYQQALGQGPQFIFQYYEEEERQRGNFPDRFSGHQFPNYSSELNVNALLLGDSALYLCASSLTLAGANEQFFGPGTRLTVL.

The genes are TRBV5-1 and TRBJ2-5; 11 bases fit TRBD2. J gave up 2 bases and V 1 base, and 10 bases lay outside the gene matches. In germline, CDR1 is SGHRS, CDR2 YFSETQ. The CDR3 runs 18 residues. CDR3: CASSLLPSGGPIQETQYF. The CDR3 nucleotides read TGCGCCAGCAGCTTGCTCCCTAGCGGGGGGCCTATACAAGAGACCCAGTACTTC.

The genes are TRBV20-1 and TRBJ1-5; TRBD1 aligns across 7 bases. The CDR3 is made up of 13 amino acids. V lost 1 base to trimming and J lost 7 bases; unmatched junction nucleotides: 4. Germline V gives CDR1 DFQATT, CDR2 SNEGSKA (reference sequence). The CDR3 DNA reads as TGCAGTGCTAGAGTCGACAGGGTCCAGCCCCAGCATTTT. As protein: CSARVDRVQPQHF.

The gene calls are TRBV5-4 and TRBJ2-5, with 7 bases that match TRBD2. Germline V lookup: CDR1 SGHNT, CDR2 YYREEE (reference sequence). This CDR3 region has 15 residues. V gave up 0 bases and J gave up 5 bases; unmatched junction bases: 7. Written as DNA, the CDR3 is TGTGCCAGCAGCTTGGCCGGGGAGGGACGCGAGACCCAGTACTTC. It codes for CASSLAGEGRETQYF.

This clonotype was found a few times. The chain joins TRBV10-1 to TRBJ2-7; D assignment may be TRBD1 or TRBD2 (5 bases each). V lost 8 bases and J lost 5, with 16 bases in between. The germline gives CDR1 WNHNN, CDR2 SYGVQD (reference sequence). This CDR3 has 13 amino acids. The CDR3 sequence is CASDPEGIHEQYF. In DNA, the CDR3 is TGCGCCAGCGACCCTGAGGGGATCCACGAGCAGTACTTC.

The gene calls are TRBV28 and TRBJ1-5; D unresolved. The V gene lost 1 base and the J gene lost 6 bases, with 10 bases spanning the gap. The CDR3 totals 14 residues. Germline V gives CDR1 MDHEN, CDR2 SYDVKM. The DNA for the CDR3 is TGTGCCAGCAGTTTATTCGGGGAGGGTCAGCCCCAGCATTTT. This encodes CASSLFGEGQPQHF.